Below are 26 T cell receptor beta chains sequenced from a single sample in a study of blood T cell repertoires in COVID-19. The method was immunoSEQ multiplex PCR; TCRdb's version includes in-frame clones alone and lacks a portion of them. Counted here are about 130,000 clones, around nine tenths occurring once; the ten biggest clones make up more than 15%. The specimen sequenced was peripheral blood. The receptors come from a man aged 45-65 years with active or convalescent COVID-19.

V usage is TRBV30 and J usage is TRBJ2-4; D unclear. Germline-derived CDR1 and CDR2 are GTSNPN and SVGIG (reference sequence). The CDR3 has 16 amino acids. Trimming shortened V by 3 bases and J by 1 base, and 16 bases separated the two germline ends. The CDR3 nucleotides are TGTGCCTGGAGCGCTGGGCTAAGGATGGCCAAAAACATTCAGTACTTC. Translation gives CAWSAGLRMAKNIQYF.

The chain recombines TRBV6-5 with TRBJ2-2; 10 bases are a match to TRBD2. With 3 bases clipped from V and 6 bases from J, the junction kept 7 bases outside the gene matches. Germline CDR1 reads MNHEY; CDR2 reads SVGAGI. The CDR3 contains 16 residues. CDR3 in DNA: TGTGCCAGCAGTTATCAGGTAGCGGGAGGTCCCGGGGAGCTGTTTTTT. Translation gives CASSYQVAGGPGELFF.

The chain carries TRBV2 and TRBJ1-5; 8 bases align to TRBD1. Germline CDR1 SNHLY, CDR2 FYNNEI. The CDR3 has 14 residues. The trim removed 6 bases at V and 0 bases at J, leaving 1 base unmatched. CDR3 sequence reads: CASRGQASNQPQHF. CDR3 bases: TGTGCCAGCAGGGGACAGGCTAGCAATCAGCCCCAGCATTTT.

The rearrangement uses TRBV6-2 or TRBV6-3 and TRBJ1-2, with 9 positions matching TRBD1. The V gene's germline CDR1 is MNHEY and CDR2 SVGEGT. V shed 6 bases and J 8 bases; nucleotides not matched to a gene: 16. The CDR3 extends over 16 amino acids. This CDR3 is CASSPWETGGREGYTF. The CDR3 nucleotides are TGTGCCAGCAGCCCTTGGGAAACAGGGGGCCGGGAGGGCTACACCTTC.

This chain joins TRBV6-5 and TRBJ2-3; D ambiguous. The V end lost 6 bases, the J end lost 2 bases, and 6 bases lay between the germline ends. The CDR3 length is 12 residues. Looked up from germline, CDR1 is MNHEY and CDR2 is SVGAGI. The CDR3 nucleotides are TGTGCCAGCAGCCAAAACACAGATACGCAGTATTTT. Translated: CASSQNTDTQYF.

The chain uses TRBV29-1 and TRBJ1-1; 7 nucleotides match TRBD1. CDR1 is SQVTM, CDR2 ANQGSEA, per germline. Losses at the gene ends were 6 bases for V and 11 bases for J; bases not matched to a gene: 9. The length of the CDR3 is 11 residues. As DNA, the CDR3 is TGCAGCGTGCGCCCAGGGGGTAGGGCTTTCTTT. Translated: CSVRPGGRAFF.

The chain links TRBV19 to TRBJ1-3, with D possibly being TRBD1 (6 bases). CDR1 and CDR2 (germline): LNHDA, SQIVND (reference sequence). V lost 7 bases, J lost 0 bases, and 10 bases lay in between. The CDR3 covers 14 residues. The CDR3 region is CASIGTSSGNTIYF. The DNA of the CDR3 is TGTGCCAGTATTGGGACAAGCTCTGGAAACACCATATATTTT.

The V call is TRBV11-2, the J call TRBJ2-5; 8 bases match TRBD2. The CDR3 runs to 15 residues. V shed 1 base and J 2 bases; nucleotides not matched to a gene: 3. From germline, CDR1 is SGHAT and CDR2 FQNNGV. The CDR3 DNA is TGTGCCAGCAGCTTAGGACGGGGGGGGCAAGAGACCCAGTACTTC. This translates into CASSLGRGGQETQYF.

The chain joins TRBV10-2 to TRBJ1-4; perhaps TRBD1 as D (6 bases). The length of the CDR3 is 13 residues. Germline loops: CDR1 WSHSY, CDR2 SAAADI. V shed 11 bases and J shed 6 bases, with 16 bases lying between them. The CDR3 is CAASMGADEKLFF. The CDR3 DNA reads TGCGCCGCCTCGATGGGGGCCGATGAAAAACTGTTTTTT.

With regard to this clone: Other DNA sequences from this sample encode an identical CDR3 as well. The chain is built from TRBV12-3 or TRBV12-4 and TRBJ2-7, with 7 bases that match TRBD1. Germline trimming cut 5 bases from V and 4 bases from J; bases unmatched to any gene: 5. The CDR3 is 13 residues long. CDR3 bases: TGTGCCAGCAGTCGAAACAGGGGTTACGAGCAGTACTTC. Its protein product is CASSRNRGYEQYF.

This clone was seen a few times. J is TRBJ1-4 and V is TRBV29-1, with D possibly matching TRBD1 (6 bases). Between the trimmed V and J ends, which lost 6 bases and 8 bases, there was a span of 16 bases. The germline gives CDR1 SQVTM, CDR2 ANQGSEA. The CDR3 extends over 13 amino acids. The CDR3 region has the DNA TGCAGCGTGAGGGACGGGGGGGCGGAAAAACTGTTTTTT. Its translation: CSVRDGGAEKLFF.

The chain employs TRBV5-5 and TRBJ2-2, with D perhaps matching TRBD2 (5 bases). This CDR3 comprises 14 residues. Germline V gene sequence: CDR1 SGHKS, CDR2 YYEKEE (reference sequence). Trimming took 7 bases from V and 0 from J, leaving 10 bases between them. CDR3 DNA sequence: TGTGCCAGCCGAGGGTCGCCGAACACCGGGGAGCTGTTTTTT. Protein product: CASRGSPNTGELFF.

CDR3 DNA: TGCGCCAGCAGCTCCAGTCCTCTGGAGACCCAGTACTTC. As protein: CASSSSPLETQYF. The chain is built from TRBV5-1 and TRBJ2-5; D not certain. Germline values: CDR1 SGHRS, CDR2 YFSETQ. Trimming left V 3 bases short and J 5 bases short, with 11 bases between. The CDR3 is 13 residues long.

The chain uses TRBV5-1 and TRBJ2-7; 12 bases match TRBD2. The CDR3 loop spans 19 amino acids. Germline lookup yields CDR1 SGHRS and CDR2 YFSETQ. Unmatched junction bases numbered 15, after V lost 4 bases and J lost 1 base. DNA for the CDR3: TGCGCCAGCAGCACGGGAGGGTCTAGCGGGAGGGCCATTTCCTACGAGCAGTACTTC. Translated: CASSTGGSSGRAISYEQYF.

This chain connects TRBV7-2 to TRBJ2-1, with 8 bases fitting TRBD2. The CDR3 loop spans 15 amino acids. Germline V lookup: CDR1 SGHTA, CDR2 FQGNSA. J lost 3 bases, V lost 2 bases, and 3 bases had no gene match. The DNA of the CDR3 is TGTGCCAGCAGCTTAACTAGCGGTTACTACAATGAGCAGTTCTTC. Amino acid sequence: CASSLTSGYYNEQFF.

A remark on this clone: An end of the junction does not agree with germline; a read error may underlie this. The chain carries TRBV2 and TRBJ2-7; 11 positions match TRBD2. The CDR3 contains 10 residues. The germline gives CDR1 SNHLY, CDR2 FYNNEI. The CDR3 DNA reads TGTGCCAGCTTTAGCGGGAGGGCCTCATTC. Protein: CASFSGRASF.

This chain joins TRBV6-5 and TRBJ2-7; no reliable D call. The V and J ends lost 6 bases and 2 bases respectively, with 8 bases between them. Germline assignment: CDR1 MNHEY and CDR2 SVGAGI. The CDR3 loop spans 12 amino acids. The DNA for the CDR3 is TGTGCCAGCAGGGCGCGGACCTACGAGCAGTACTTC. Translated, it gives CASRARTYEQYF.

The V gene is TRBV10-1, the J gene TRBJ2-3; no firm D call. This CDR3 is built from 14 residues. Germline CDR1 is WNHNN and CDR2 is SYGVQD (reference sequence). Trimming took 0 bases from V and 2 from J, leaving 6 bases between them. CDR3 bases: TGCGCCAGCAGTGAGTCACGGTTCACAGATACGCAGTATTTT. This encodes CASSESRFTDTQYF.

In its sample, this clone was seen once. The V and J genes are TRBV7-2 and TRBJ1-6; D gene ambiguous. The CDR3 loop spans 16 amino acids. CDR1 is SGHTA, CDR2 FQGNSA, per germline. Trimming took 5 bases from V and 2 from J, leaving 13 bases between them. CDR3 residues: CASSPNPGTYNSPLHF. The CDR3 bases are TGTGCCAGCAGCCCGAACCCCGGGACCTATAATTCACCCCTCCACTTT.

This chain connects TRBV19 to TRBJ2-7; the match to TRBD2 covers 10 bases. CDR3 size: 16 residues. CDR1 LNHDA and CDR2 SQIVND come from the germline V gene (reference sequence). Losses at the gene ends were 5 bases for V and 5 bases for J; bases not matched to a gene: 12. The CDR3 DNA is TGTGCCAGTAGTCGGACGGTCAGCGGGAGGGCCAACGAGCAGTACTTC. Its protein is CASSRTVSGRANEQYF.

CDR3 bases: TGTGCCACCAGTGTGGATGGCGGCACCATATATTTT. It yields the protein CATSVDGGTIYF. The chain couples TRBV24-1 to TRBJ1-3; no firm D call. CDR3 size: 12 residues. CDR1 is KGHDR, CDR2 SFDVKD, per germline. The V end was cut by 5 bases, the J end by 9 bases, with 10 bases between.

The V and J genes are TRBV15 and TRBJ2-3, with D possibly matching TRBD2 (5 bases). Germline CDR1 reads LNHNV; CDR2 reads YYDKDF (reference sequence). There are 16 residues in the CDR3. V was shortened by 0 bases and J by 0 bases, with 10 bases between the two germline ends. This chain's CDR3 is CATSREPDSSTDTQYF. The CDR3 nucleotides are TGTGCCACCAGCAGAGAACCGGACTCTAGCACAGATACGCAGTATTTT.

In this sample, this clone turned up once. This chain uses TRBV18 with TRBJ1-4, with TRBD1 matching 9 bases. V shed 2 bases, J shed 7 bases, and the junction held 5 bases outside the gene matches. This CDR3 has 15 residues. Germline CDR1 is KGHSH and CDR2 is LQKENI. The CDR3, as DNA: TGTGCCAGCTCACCAGCCGGGACAGGGACTGAAAAACTGTTTTTT. This codes for CASSPAGTGTEKLFF.

This chain uses TRBV5-6 with TRBJ1-4, with D perhaps TRBD1 (6 bases). V was shortened by 4 bases and J by 5 bases, with 24 bases between the two germline ends. The germline V gene encodes CDR1 SGHDT and CDR2 YYEEEE. This CDR3 is built from 18 residues. DNA for the CDR3: TGTGCCAGCAGCCGGGGACATATTGGCGGACGGTGGAATGAAAAACTGTTTTTT. Protein: CASSRGHIGGRWNEKLFF.

The chain has TRBV5-6 and TRBJ2-7; 8 nucleotides agree with TRBD1. Trimming at V came to 4 bases and at J to 4 bases, leaving 10 bases not matched to a gene. The germline V gene encodes CDR1 SGHDT and CDR2 YYEEEE. CDR3 length: 15 amino acids. Here the CDR3 DNA reads TGTGCCAGCAGCCCTCCGAGGACAGGGAGTTACGAGCAGTACTTC. It is translated as CASSPPRTGSYEQYF.

In this sample, this clone turned up a few times. The J gene is TRBJ2-7, the V gene TRBV21-1; the table calls TRBD2, which could not be checked here. TRBV21-1 is annotated as a pseudogene. The CDR3 covers 15 residues. The CDR3 reads CASSKTDGTTYEQYF. Written as DNA, the CDR3 is TGTGCCAGCAGCAAAACGGACGGGACTACCTACGAGCAGTACTTC.